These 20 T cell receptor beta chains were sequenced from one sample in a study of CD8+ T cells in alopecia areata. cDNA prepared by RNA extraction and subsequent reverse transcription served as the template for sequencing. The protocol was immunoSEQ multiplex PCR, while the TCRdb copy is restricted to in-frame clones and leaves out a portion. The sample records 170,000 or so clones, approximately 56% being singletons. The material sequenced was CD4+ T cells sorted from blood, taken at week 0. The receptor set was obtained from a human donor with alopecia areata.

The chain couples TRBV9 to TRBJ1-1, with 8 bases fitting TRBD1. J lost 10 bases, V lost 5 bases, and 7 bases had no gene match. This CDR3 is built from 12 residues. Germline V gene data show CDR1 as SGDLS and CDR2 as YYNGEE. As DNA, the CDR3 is TGTGCCAGCAGAACAGAACAGGGGGTAGCTTTCTTT. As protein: CASRTEQGVAFF.

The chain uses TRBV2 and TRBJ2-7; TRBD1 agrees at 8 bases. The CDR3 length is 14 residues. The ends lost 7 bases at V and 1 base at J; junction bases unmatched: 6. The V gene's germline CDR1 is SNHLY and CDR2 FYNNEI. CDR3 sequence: CASNPTGVSYEQYF. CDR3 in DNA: TGTGCCAGCAACCCGACAGGGGTTTCCTACGAGCAGTACTTC.

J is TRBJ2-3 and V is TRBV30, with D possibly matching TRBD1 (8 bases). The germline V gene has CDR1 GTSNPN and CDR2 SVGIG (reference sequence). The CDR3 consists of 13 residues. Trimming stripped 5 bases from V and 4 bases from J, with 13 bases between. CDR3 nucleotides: TGTGCCTGGCGAACAGGGGGGGCAGATACGCAGTATTTT. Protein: CAWRTGGADTQYF.

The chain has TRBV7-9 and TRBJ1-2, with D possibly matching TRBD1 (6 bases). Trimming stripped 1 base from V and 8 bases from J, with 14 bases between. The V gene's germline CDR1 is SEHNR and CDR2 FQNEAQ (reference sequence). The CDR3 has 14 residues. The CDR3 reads CASSLEQGRRGYTF. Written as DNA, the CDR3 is TGTGCCAGCAGCTTAGAACAGGGCAGGCGGGGCTACACCTTC. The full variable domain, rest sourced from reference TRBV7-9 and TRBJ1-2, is DTGVSQNPRHKITKRGQNVTFRCDPISEHNRLYWYRQTLGQGPEFLTYFQNEAQLEKSRLLSDRFSAERPKGSFSTLEIQRTEQGDSAMYLCASSLEQGRRGYTFGSGTRLTVV.

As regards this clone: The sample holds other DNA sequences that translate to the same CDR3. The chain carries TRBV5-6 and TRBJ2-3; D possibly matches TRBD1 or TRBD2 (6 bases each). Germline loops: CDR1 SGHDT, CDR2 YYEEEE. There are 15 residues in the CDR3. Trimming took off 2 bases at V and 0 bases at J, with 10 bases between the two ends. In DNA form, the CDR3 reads TGTGCCAGCAGCTTTACAGGGACTAGCACAGATACGCAGTATTTT. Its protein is CASSFTGTSTDTQYF.

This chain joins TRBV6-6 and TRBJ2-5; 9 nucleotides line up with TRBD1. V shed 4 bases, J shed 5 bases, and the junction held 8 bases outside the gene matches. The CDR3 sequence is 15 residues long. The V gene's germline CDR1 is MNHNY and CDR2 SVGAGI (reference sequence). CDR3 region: CASSSGTGMLETQYF. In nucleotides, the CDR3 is TGTGCCAGCAGTTCCGGGACAGGGATGTTGGAGACCCAGTACTTC.

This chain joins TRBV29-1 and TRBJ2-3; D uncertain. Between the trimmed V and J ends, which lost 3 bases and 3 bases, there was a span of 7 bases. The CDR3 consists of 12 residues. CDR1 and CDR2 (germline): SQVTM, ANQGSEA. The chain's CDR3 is CSVEALTDTQYF. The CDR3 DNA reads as TGCAGCGTTGAGGCCTTAACAGATACGCAGTATTTT.

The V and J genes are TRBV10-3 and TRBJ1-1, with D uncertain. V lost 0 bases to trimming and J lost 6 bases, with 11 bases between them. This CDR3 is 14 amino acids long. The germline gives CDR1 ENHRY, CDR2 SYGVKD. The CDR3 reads CAISESRRVSEAFF. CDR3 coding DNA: TGTGCCATCAGTGAGTCGAGGAGGGTCTCTGAAGCTTTCTTT.

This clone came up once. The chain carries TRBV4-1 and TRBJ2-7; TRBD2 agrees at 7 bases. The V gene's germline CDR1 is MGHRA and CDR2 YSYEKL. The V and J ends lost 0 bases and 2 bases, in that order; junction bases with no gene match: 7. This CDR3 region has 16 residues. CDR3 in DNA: TGCGCCAGCAGCCAAGAGGGGGGGATTAGCACCTACGAGCAGTACTTC. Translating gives CASSQEGGISTYEQYF.

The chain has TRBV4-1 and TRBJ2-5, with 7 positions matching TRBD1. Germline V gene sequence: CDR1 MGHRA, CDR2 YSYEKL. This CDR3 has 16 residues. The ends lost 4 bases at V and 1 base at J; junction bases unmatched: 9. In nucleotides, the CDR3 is TGCGCCAGCAGCCCCGGAGAGGGGACAGTCCAAGAGACCCAGTACTTC. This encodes CASSPGEGTVQETQYF.

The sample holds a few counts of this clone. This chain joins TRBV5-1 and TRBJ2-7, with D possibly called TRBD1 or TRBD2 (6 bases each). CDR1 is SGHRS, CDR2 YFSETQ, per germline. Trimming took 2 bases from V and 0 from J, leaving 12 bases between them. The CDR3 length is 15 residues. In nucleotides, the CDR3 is TGCGCCAGCAGCTTCCCGGGGGCCTCCTCCTACGAGCAGTACTTC. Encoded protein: CASSFPGASSYEQYF.

In DNA form, the CDR3 reads TGTGCCTGGAGTGCGGGGGGCAGGGGTTCTGGGACCCAGTACTTC. The encoded protein is CAWSAGGRGSGTQYF. This sequence joins TRBV30 and TRBJ2-5; the D gene is possibly TRBD2 (7 bases). Trimming left V 1 base short and J 7 bases short, with 19 bases between. CDR3 length: 15 residues. Germline V lookup: CDR1 GTSNPN, CDR2 SVGIG (reference sequence).

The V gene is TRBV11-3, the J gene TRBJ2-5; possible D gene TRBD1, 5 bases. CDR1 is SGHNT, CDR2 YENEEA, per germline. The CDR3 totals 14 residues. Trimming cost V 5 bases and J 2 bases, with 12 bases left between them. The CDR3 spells CASSAWGGQETQYF. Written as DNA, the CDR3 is TGTGCCAGCAGCGCCTGGGGCGGACAAGAGACCCAGTACTTC.

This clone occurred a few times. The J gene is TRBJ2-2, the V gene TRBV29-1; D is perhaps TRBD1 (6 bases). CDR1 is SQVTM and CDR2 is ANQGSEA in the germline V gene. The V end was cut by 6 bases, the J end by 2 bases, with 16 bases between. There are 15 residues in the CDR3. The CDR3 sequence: CSVTVGAHNTGELFF. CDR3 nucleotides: TGCAGCGTCACCGTGGGGGCGCATAACACCGGGGAGCTGTTTTTT.

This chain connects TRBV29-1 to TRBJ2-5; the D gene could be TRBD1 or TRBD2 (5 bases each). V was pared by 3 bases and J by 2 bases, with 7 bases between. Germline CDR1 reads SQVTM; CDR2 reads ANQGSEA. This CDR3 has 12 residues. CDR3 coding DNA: TGCAGCGTTGATGAGGGGCAAGAGACCCAGTACTTC. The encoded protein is CSVDEGQETQYF.

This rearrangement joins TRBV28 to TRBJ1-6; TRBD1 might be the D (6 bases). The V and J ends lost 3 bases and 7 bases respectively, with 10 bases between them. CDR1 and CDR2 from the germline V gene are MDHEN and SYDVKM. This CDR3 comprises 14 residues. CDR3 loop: CASSLPGANSPLHF. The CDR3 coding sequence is TGTGCCAGCAGTTTGCCAGGGGCGAATTCACCCCTCCACTTT.

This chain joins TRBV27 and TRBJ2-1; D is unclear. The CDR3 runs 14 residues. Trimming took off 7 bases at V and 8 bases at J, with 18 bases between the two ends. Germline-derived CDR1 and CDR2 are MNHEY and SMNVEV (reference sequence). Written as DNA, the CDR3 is TGTGCCAGCACCACCGCCAAGCCGAACGATGAGCAGTTCTTC. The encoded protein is CASTTAKPNDEQFF.

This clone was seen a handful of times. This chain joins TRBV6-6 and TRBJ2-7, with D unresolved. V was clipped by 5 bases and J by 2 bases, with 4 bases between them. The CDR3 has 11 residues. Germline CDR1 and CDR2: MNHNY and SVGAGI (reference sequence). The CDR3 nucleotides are TGTGCCAGCAGTCAACCCTACGAGCAGTACTTC. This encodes CASSQPYEQYF.

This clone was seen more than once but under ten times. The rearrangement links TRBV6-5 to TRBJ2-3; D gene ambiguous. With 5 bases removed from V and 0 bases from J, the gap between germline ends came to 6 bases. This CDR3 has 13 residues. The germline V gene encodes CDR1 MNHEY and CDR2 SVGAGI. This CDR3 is CASSNPSTDTQYF. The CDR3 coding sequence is TGTGCCAGCAGTAACCCTAGCACAGATACGCAGTATTTT.

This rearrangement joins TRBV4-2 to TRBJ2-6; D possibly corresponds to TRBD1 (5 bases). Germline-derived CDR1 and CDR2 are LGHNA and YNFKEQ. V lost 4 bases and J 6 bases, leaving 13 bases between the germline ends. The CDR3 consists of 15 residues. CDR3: CASSLDNSSANVLTF. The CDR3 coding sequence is TGTGCCAGCAGCCTGGACAATTCGTCGGCCAACGTCCTGACTTTC.